This T cell receptor (beta chain) was captured in a study of early T cells in non-severe SARS-CoV-2 infection. As for this clonotype: Its matching antigen is unknown.

Findings of the study overall: Anti-spike CD8 responses were favored by VDJdb matching, which missed private and CD4 specificities.

Germline V lookup: CDR1 LNHNV, CDR2 YYDKDF (reference sequence). The CDR3 spans 14 residues. V gave up 8 bases and J gave up 5 bases, with 16 bases separating them. Attachment of unique molecular identifiers was made to individual cDNA molecules. From the 5' RACE reads, TCRdb called clonotypes with MiXCR, one entry per CDR3 protein. Of some 67,000 distinct CDR3 sequences in the sample, less than 12% are singletons; the top ten hold around 15%. The sequenced sample was whole blood, obtained at baseline. This chain connects TRBV15 to TRBJ2-1, with a tentative D call TRBD2 (6 bases). This receptor was obtained from an adult who was a healthcare worker with PCR-confirmed SARS-CoV-2 infection or an uninfected control (not recorded which). This chain's CDR3 is CATASEVADNEQFF. CDR3 sequence (DNA): TGTGCCACCGCCTCCGAGGTAGCGGACAATGAGCAGTTCTTC.